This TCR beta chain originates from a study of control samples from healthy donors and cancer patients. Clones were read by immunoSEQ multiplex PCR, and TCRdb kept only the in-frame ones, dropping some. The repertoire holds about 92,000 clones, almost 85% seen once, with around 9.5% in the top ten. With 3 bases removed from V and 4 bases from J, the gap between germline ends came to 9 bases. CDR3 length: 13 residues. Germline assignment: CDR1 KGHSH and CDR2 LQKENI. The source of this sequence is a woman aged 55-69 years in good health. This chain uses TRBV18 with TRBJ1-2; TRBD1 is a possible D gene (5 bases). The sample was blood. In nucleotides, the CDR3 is TGTGCCAGCTCACCGAGGGACGGCTATGGCTACACCTTC. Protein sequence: CASSPRDGYGYTF.